This entry concerns a single TCR beta chain. What it binds is not known. This record comes from a study of T cell repertoires in cytomegalovirus infection. MiXCR was run by TCRdb on the reads, yielding one entry per CDR3 protein. The sample lists approximately 730,000 distinct CDR3 sequences, about 27% seen once, with 13% in the top ten. This receptor was identified in a human donor in good health (CMV status not recorded). Some clones in this sample may be carry-over from other donors' samples. The specimen was cultured CD8+ T cells from PBMCs, collected from culture after CMV antigen stimulation.

The chain's CDR3 is CASSPHSGPSTDTQYF. CDR3 DNA sequence: TGTGCCAGCAGCCCCCATAGCGGGCCAAGCACAGATACGCAGTATTTT. V gene TRBV12-3 or TRBV12-4 combines with J gene TRBJ2-3; 7 nucleotides match TRBD2. This CDR3 is built from 16 residues. V was pared by 6 bases and J by 0 bases, with 9 bases of the junction left unmatched.